The 21 T cell receptor beta chains in this list originate from one sample, sequenced in a study of shared clonotypes between healthy human individuals. Sequenced by immunoSEQ multiplex PCR; TCRdb stores in-frame clones only, minus some. The sample lists more than 2,000,000 clones, approximately 90% occurring once. Sequenced sample: naive CD4+ T cells sorted from blood. Described subset: CD45RA+ positively selected. The receptor set was obtained from a man younger than 35 in good health.

The chain recombines TRBV5-8 with TRBJ1-4; D gene unclear. Germline loops: CDR1 SGHTS, CDR2 YDEGEE. This CDR3 comprises 15 residues. Trimming removed 4 bases at V and 5 bases at J, with 15 bases between. CDR3 protein: CASSQGLEGNEKLFF. The CDR3, as DNA: TGTGCCAGCAGCCAAGGACTCGAAGGGAATGAAAAACTGTTTTTT.

V gene TRBV15 combines with J gene TRBJ2-2, with D perhaps assigned TRBD1 or TRBD2 (6 bases each). V was trimmed by 3 bases and J by 5 bases, leaving 13 bases between them. This CDR3 spans 15 amino acids. The germline CDR1 and CDR2 sequences are LNHNV and YYDKDF (reference sequence). The CDR3 coding sequence is TGTGCCACCAGCAGGCCGAAGGGGGGAACCGGGGAGCTGTTTTTT. Translation: CATSRPKGGTGELFF.

The rearrangement uses TRBV7-9 and TRBJ2-3, with 8 positions matching TRBD2. V shed 2 bases and J 2 bases; nucleotides not matched to a gene: 3. The CDR3 consists of 15 residues. CDR1 and CDR2 from the germline V gene are SEHNR and FQNEAQ (reference sequence). Here the CDR3 reads CASSLYGGATDTQYF. CDR3 nucleotide sequence: TGTGCCAGCAGCTTATACGGGGGGGCCACAGATACGCAGTATTTT.

As regards this clone: The junction departs from germline at one end; a sequencing error may be responsible. The V call is TRBV30, the J call TRBJ2-5; TRBD2 is a possible D gene (6 bases). Germline CDR1 reads GTSNPN; CDR2 reads SVGIG (reference sequence). The CDR3 is made up of 16 amino acids. The CDR3, as DNA: TGTGCCTGGAGTGTACGGGGCGAGGCGGGATCGGAGACACAGCACTTC. Translating it yields CAWSVRGEAGSETQHF.

This clone was seen a few times. The CDR3 region has the DNA TGTGCCAGCAGGGGGACAGGCCAAGAGACCCAGTACTTC. This gives the protein CASRGTGQETQYF. The chain has TRBV6-6 and TRBJ2-5; 8 nucleotides align to TRBD1. The CDR3 spans 13 residues. The trim removed 6 bases at V and 1 base at J, leaving 1 base unmatched. Germline CDR1 reads MNHNY; CDR2 reads SVGAGI (reference sequence).

The chain combines TRBV19 with TRBJ1-5, with a possible D match to TRBD1 (5 bases). The V gene lost 5 bases and the J gene lost 6 bases, with 20 bases spanning the gap. Germline V gene data show CDR1 as LNHDA and CDR2 as SQIVND (reference sequence). The CDR3 loop spans 16 amino acids. The CDR3 loop is CASSAVGGVGGQPQHF. In DNA, the CDR3 is TGTGCCAGTAGTGCCGTGGGTGGGGTGGGGGGTCAGCCCCAGCATTTT.

V and J are TRBV5-1 and TRBJ1-1; weak D call: TRBD1 (6 bases). V dropped 4 bases and J dropped 5 bases, with 9 bases sitting between them. CDR1 and CDR2 (germline): SGHRS, YFSETQ. The length of the CDR3 is 12 residues. CDR3 bases: TGCGCCAGCAGCCCCAGGGGAACTGAAGCTTTCTTT. This gives the protein CASSPRGTEAFF.

The chain joins TRBV18 to TRBJ1-1; D call uncertain. The CDR3 has 15 amino acids. From germline, CDR1 is KGHSH and CDR2 LQKENI. V was trimmed by 3 bases and J by 1 base, leaving 12 bases between them. CDR3 protein: CASSPLQQSNTEAFF. In nucleotides, the CDR3 is TGTGCCAGCTCACCGCTACAGCAATCGAACACTGAAGCTTTCTTT. The whole variable domain, remainder taken from reference TRBV18 and TRBJ1-1, is NAGVMQNPRHLVRRRGQEARLRCSPMKGHSHVYWYRQLPEEGLKFMVYLQKENIIDESGMPKERFSAEFPKEGPSILRIQQVVRGDSAAYFCASSPLQQSNTEAFFGQGTRLTVV.

This chain uses TRBV27 with TRBJ2-3, with D uncertain. V was shortened by 5 bases and J by 9 bases, with 24 bases between the two germline ends. Germline V gene data show CDR1 as MNHEY and CDR2 as SMNVEV (reference sequence). The CDR3 totals 16 residues. The CDR3 here is CASSRSTYPTPRTQYF. DNA of the CDR3: TGTGCCAGCAGTCGATCAACGTATCCAACCCCCAGAACGCAGTATTTT.

This rearrangement joins TRBV7-6 to TRBJ2-5; D is unclear. V lost 5 bases, J lost 7 bases, and 11 bases lay in between. The V gene's germline CDR1 is SGHVS and CDR2 FNYEAQ. CDR3 length equals 12 residues. The CDR3, as DNA: TGTGCCAGCAGCGTTCTATGGGGGACCCAGTACTTC. Residues: CASSVLWGTQYF.

V gene TRBV25-1 combines with J gene TRBJ2-3, with 12 bases aligning to TRBD2. V gave up 8 bases and J gave up 1 base; unmatched junction bases: 1. The CDR3 sequence is 14 residues long. Germline lookup yields CDR1 MGHDK and CDR2 SYGVNS. CDR3 loop: CASRTSGGTDTQYF. In nucleotides, the CDR3 is TGTGCCAGCCGGACTAGCGGGGGCACAGATACGCAGTATTTT.

The chain employs TRBV5-1 and TRBJ2-5; D might be TRBD1 or TRBD2, each matching 6 bases. The V and J ends lost 0 bases and 5 bases respectively, with 17 bases between them. The CDR3 has 16 residues. CDR1 is SGHRS and CDR2 is YFSETQ in the germline V gene. CDR3 DNA: TGCGCCAGCAGCTTGGAAATCGGGGGCGGAGTGGAGACCCAGTACTTC. This translates into CASSLEIGGGVETQYF.

The chain has TRBV6-1 and TRBJ1-3; TRBD1 is a possible D gene (5 bases). The CDR3 loop spans 14 amino acids. CDR1 MNHNS and CDR2 SASEGT come from the germline V gene. V was trimmed by 8 bases and J by 4 bases, leaving 15 bases between them. The CDR3 DNA follows: TGTGCCAGCGAGACGTCGGGGCTCGGAAACACCATATATTTT. The encoded protein is CASETSGLGNTIYF.

The chain links TRBV5-3 to TRBJ1-5; TRBD1 might be the D (5 bases). TRBV5-3 is annotated as an ORF whose role is uncertain. V shed 3 bases and J shed 6 bases, with 16 bases lying between them. The CDR3 has 15 amino acids. The CDR3: CARSCGAWEGQPQHF. In DNA, the CDR3 is TGTGCCAGAAGCTGCGGGGCCTGGGAGGGTCAGCCCCAGCATTTT.

The V call is TRBV7-2, the J call TRBJ2-5; 11 positions match TRBD2. Per the germline V gene, CDR1 is SGHTA and CDR2 is FQGNSA. This CDR3 is built from 19 residues. With 6 bases clipped from V and 5 bases from J, the junction kept 20 bases outside the gene matches. The CDR3 protein is CASRTYSASGGNSRETQYF. As DNA, the CDR3 is TGTGCCAGCAGAACCTACTCGGCTAGCGGGGGGAATTCAAGGGAGACCCAGTACTTC.

The chain has TRBV19 and TRBJ2-7, with 8 bases fitting TRBD2. V shed 6 bases and J 0 bases; nucleotides not matched to a gene: 4. The CDR3 totals 14 residues. Germline values: CDR1 LNHDA, CDR2 SQIVND (reference sequence). The CDR3 here is CASSKTSGSYEQYF. CDR3 in DNA: TGTGCCAGTAGCAAAACTAGCGGCTCCTACGAGCAGTACTTC.

CDR3 nucleotides: TGCGCCAGCAGCTCGAGCACGACAGCGGCTTGGGCCGGGGAGCTGTTTTTT. It specifies CASSSSTTAAWAGELFF. The chain couples TRBV5-1 to TRBJ2-2; D is tentatively TRBD1 or TRBD2 (5 bases each). Trimming cost V 3 bases and J 6 bases, with 21 bases left between them. The CDR3 runs to 17 residues. From germline, CDR1 is SGHRS and CDR2 YFSETQ.

The count of this clone is one. The gene calls are TRBV7-9 and TRBJ1-4; D not resolved. Germline values: CDR1 SEHNR, CDR2 FQNEAQ (reference sequence). This CDR3 comprises 16 residues. V lost 2 bases and J 2 bases, leaving 12 bases between the germline ends. The CDR3 nucleotides are TGTGCCAGCAGCTTACATCACCTAAACACTAATGAAAAACTGTTTTTT. This codes for CASSLHHLNTNEKLFF.

The chain employs TRBV25-1 and TRBJ2-1; D assignment may be TRBD1 or TRBD2 (5 bases each). This CDR3 has 15 amino acids. CDR1 MGHDK and CDR2 SYGVNS come from the germline V gene. Trimming took off 1 base at V and 0 bases at J, with 7 bases between the two ends. The CDR3 nucleotides read TGTGCCAGCAGTGAATGGGGGACCTCCTACAATGAGCAGTTCTTC. The encoded protein is CASSEWGTSYNEQFF.

V is TRBV28 and J is TRBJ2-7, with D perhaps matching TRBD1 or TRBD2 (5 bases each). The V end was cut by 6 bases, the J end by 5 bases, with 17 bases between. This CDR3 has 14 residues. CDR1 is MDHEN, CDR2 SYDVKM, per germline. The CDR3 region is CASSPSGGYNEQYF. For the CDR3, the DNA is TGTGCCAGCAGCCCTAGTGGGGGATATAACGAGCAGTACTTC.

This chain uses TRBV11-3 with TRBJ2-7; 10 nucleotides match TRBD1. Germline CDR1 reads SGHNT; CDR2 reads YENEEA. Unmatched junction bases numbered 5, after V lost 0 bases and J lost 6 bases. The CDR3 extends over 15 amino acids. The CDR3 loop reads CASSLDGTGASEQYF. In DNA form, the CDR3 reads TGTGCCAGCAGCTTAGATGGGACAGGGGCCTCCGAGCAGTACTTC.